This TCR beta chain is from a study of OX40 agonist ivuxolimab in advanced cancers. The table came from immunoSEQ multiplex PCR; TCRdb's copy has only in-frame clones and leaves some out. The sample lists under 35,000 clones; around 85% were seen once. A word on this clone: No antigen is known for it.

CDR1 and CDR2 from the germline V gene are SEHNR and FQNEAQ (reference sequence). Trimming removed 5 bases at V and 4 bases at J, with 8 bases between. CDR3 size: 12 residues. Findings of the study overall: CD4+ and CD8+ blood T cells expanded clonally by week 6 at 0.1 to 3.0 mg/kg.

Specimen: CD4+ or CD8+ T cells sorted from blood, collected in a trial of the OX40 agonist ivuxolimab. The sequence came from an adult with an advanced solid tumor such as melanoma, head and neck, liver or kidney cancer. The chain has TRBV7-9 and TRBJ1-1, with D uncertain. The CDR3 loop is CASSQLSTEAFF. The CDR3 nucleotides read TGTGCCAGCAGCCAGTTGAGCACTGAAGCTTTCTTT.